This TCR beta chain is from a study of neurological immune-mediated disorders (dated by TCRdb to between 2018 and 2021). About the study as a whole: Peripheral blood TCR-beta repertoires from patients with HTLV-I-associated myelopathy (HAM/TSP), patients with multiple sclerosis, and healthy controls were compared in the study using UMI-based sequencing. Longitudinal samples, technical triplicates and paired sorted CD4+ and CD8+ T-cell subsets, alongside PBMC samples, were included among the 106 TCR-beta libraries. The cohort comprised around 70 subjects: 14 HAM/TSP patients, 35 or so multiple sclerosis patients and about 20 healthy controls.

For the sorted-subset TCR libraries, the starting material was 1 million sorted CD4+ or CD8+ T cells. PBMCs were separated from peripheral blood using Ficoll-Hypaque density gradient centrifugation and then cryopreserved in liquid nitrogen. Paired sorted CD4+ and CD8+ subsets came from healthy controls, HAM/TSP patients and MS patients. cDNA was synthesized by template-switch 5'RACE using a primer with a 10-nucleotide random unique molecular identifier that tagged each TCR transcript. Every sequencing run yielded over 170 million TCR-beta sequences covering 15-18 subjects. The RNeasy kit was used for extraction of total RNA. The KAPA Real-time Library Amplification kit was used to amplify TCR-beta VDJ regions with primers for the TCR constant region and the 5'RACE anchor. A first PCR added sample indexes and Illumina adaptors, after which a second PCR increased the library yield. After Ampure bead purification, the roughly 650 bp TCR product was size-selected on a 2% E-gel SizeSelection system. Library quality was checked on a Bioanalyzer, concentration was measured with Qubit, and libraries were quantified with the Kapa Library Quantification kit before pooling. An Illumina HiSeq 2500 sequenced the libraries paired-end 2 x 150 bp. To increase sequence diversity, about 25-30% phiX was spiked into each library pool. Regarding the original processing steps: Quality-filtered reads were processed with the UMI-based MiGEC pipeline, which removed over 75% of raw TCR sequences during error correction. VDJ genes were aligned to IMGT germline references, and each clonotype was defined by a unique CDR3 amino acid sequence together with V-J genes. Clonal expansion, Shannon diversity and CDR3 relatedness (CalcPairwiseDistances, ClusterSamples) were evaluated with VDJtools, and phylogenetic trees were built with CLCbio workbench. A clone was classed as expanded if it had 8 or more unique UMIs, a cutoff based on coefficient-of-variation modelling across technical triplicates. TCRdb reworked the public reads: Q25 trimming with fastp, MiXCR clone assembly, productive beta chains retained. Entries that share a CDR3 protein sequence are merged under the most common genes and DNA. The V and J calls come from TCRdb's annotation, not from the publication. The sample table shows 35,000 to 40,000 distinct CDR3 sequences, and around a tenth are seen once. The ten largest clones capture roughly 4% of the sample.

Trimming takes 4 bases off V and 7 bases off J; junction bases not matched to a gene: 13. According to the germline V gene, CDR1 reads SGHRS and CDR2 reads YFSETQ. Including the terminal cysteine and phenylalanine, the CDR3 comprises 15 residues. The entry retains the CDR3 DNA only, 45 bases that are in frame from base 1. This clonotype showed up many times. Its recognized antigen is unknown. Within one base of it there is no much larger clone, and no base qualities were kept. General study outcomes and caveats: TCR clonal expansion was highest in HAM/TSP patients and lowest in MS patients, with MS patients falling below even healthy controls. Across subjects, expanded clones never shared an identical CDR3 amino acid sequence, which suggests that the TCR-beta repertoires in every group were private.

This TCR came from a woman under 40 with HTLV-1-associated myelopathy (HAM/TSP). The material sequenced was CD4+ T cells from blood. The V gene is TRBV5-1 and the J gene is TRBJ2-7; a stretch of 8 junction bases matches TRBD1. This receptor has the CDR3 CASSPRTGREGEQYF. The DNA reads TGCGCCAGCAGCCCGAGGACAGGGAGAGAAGGGGAGCAGTACTTC.